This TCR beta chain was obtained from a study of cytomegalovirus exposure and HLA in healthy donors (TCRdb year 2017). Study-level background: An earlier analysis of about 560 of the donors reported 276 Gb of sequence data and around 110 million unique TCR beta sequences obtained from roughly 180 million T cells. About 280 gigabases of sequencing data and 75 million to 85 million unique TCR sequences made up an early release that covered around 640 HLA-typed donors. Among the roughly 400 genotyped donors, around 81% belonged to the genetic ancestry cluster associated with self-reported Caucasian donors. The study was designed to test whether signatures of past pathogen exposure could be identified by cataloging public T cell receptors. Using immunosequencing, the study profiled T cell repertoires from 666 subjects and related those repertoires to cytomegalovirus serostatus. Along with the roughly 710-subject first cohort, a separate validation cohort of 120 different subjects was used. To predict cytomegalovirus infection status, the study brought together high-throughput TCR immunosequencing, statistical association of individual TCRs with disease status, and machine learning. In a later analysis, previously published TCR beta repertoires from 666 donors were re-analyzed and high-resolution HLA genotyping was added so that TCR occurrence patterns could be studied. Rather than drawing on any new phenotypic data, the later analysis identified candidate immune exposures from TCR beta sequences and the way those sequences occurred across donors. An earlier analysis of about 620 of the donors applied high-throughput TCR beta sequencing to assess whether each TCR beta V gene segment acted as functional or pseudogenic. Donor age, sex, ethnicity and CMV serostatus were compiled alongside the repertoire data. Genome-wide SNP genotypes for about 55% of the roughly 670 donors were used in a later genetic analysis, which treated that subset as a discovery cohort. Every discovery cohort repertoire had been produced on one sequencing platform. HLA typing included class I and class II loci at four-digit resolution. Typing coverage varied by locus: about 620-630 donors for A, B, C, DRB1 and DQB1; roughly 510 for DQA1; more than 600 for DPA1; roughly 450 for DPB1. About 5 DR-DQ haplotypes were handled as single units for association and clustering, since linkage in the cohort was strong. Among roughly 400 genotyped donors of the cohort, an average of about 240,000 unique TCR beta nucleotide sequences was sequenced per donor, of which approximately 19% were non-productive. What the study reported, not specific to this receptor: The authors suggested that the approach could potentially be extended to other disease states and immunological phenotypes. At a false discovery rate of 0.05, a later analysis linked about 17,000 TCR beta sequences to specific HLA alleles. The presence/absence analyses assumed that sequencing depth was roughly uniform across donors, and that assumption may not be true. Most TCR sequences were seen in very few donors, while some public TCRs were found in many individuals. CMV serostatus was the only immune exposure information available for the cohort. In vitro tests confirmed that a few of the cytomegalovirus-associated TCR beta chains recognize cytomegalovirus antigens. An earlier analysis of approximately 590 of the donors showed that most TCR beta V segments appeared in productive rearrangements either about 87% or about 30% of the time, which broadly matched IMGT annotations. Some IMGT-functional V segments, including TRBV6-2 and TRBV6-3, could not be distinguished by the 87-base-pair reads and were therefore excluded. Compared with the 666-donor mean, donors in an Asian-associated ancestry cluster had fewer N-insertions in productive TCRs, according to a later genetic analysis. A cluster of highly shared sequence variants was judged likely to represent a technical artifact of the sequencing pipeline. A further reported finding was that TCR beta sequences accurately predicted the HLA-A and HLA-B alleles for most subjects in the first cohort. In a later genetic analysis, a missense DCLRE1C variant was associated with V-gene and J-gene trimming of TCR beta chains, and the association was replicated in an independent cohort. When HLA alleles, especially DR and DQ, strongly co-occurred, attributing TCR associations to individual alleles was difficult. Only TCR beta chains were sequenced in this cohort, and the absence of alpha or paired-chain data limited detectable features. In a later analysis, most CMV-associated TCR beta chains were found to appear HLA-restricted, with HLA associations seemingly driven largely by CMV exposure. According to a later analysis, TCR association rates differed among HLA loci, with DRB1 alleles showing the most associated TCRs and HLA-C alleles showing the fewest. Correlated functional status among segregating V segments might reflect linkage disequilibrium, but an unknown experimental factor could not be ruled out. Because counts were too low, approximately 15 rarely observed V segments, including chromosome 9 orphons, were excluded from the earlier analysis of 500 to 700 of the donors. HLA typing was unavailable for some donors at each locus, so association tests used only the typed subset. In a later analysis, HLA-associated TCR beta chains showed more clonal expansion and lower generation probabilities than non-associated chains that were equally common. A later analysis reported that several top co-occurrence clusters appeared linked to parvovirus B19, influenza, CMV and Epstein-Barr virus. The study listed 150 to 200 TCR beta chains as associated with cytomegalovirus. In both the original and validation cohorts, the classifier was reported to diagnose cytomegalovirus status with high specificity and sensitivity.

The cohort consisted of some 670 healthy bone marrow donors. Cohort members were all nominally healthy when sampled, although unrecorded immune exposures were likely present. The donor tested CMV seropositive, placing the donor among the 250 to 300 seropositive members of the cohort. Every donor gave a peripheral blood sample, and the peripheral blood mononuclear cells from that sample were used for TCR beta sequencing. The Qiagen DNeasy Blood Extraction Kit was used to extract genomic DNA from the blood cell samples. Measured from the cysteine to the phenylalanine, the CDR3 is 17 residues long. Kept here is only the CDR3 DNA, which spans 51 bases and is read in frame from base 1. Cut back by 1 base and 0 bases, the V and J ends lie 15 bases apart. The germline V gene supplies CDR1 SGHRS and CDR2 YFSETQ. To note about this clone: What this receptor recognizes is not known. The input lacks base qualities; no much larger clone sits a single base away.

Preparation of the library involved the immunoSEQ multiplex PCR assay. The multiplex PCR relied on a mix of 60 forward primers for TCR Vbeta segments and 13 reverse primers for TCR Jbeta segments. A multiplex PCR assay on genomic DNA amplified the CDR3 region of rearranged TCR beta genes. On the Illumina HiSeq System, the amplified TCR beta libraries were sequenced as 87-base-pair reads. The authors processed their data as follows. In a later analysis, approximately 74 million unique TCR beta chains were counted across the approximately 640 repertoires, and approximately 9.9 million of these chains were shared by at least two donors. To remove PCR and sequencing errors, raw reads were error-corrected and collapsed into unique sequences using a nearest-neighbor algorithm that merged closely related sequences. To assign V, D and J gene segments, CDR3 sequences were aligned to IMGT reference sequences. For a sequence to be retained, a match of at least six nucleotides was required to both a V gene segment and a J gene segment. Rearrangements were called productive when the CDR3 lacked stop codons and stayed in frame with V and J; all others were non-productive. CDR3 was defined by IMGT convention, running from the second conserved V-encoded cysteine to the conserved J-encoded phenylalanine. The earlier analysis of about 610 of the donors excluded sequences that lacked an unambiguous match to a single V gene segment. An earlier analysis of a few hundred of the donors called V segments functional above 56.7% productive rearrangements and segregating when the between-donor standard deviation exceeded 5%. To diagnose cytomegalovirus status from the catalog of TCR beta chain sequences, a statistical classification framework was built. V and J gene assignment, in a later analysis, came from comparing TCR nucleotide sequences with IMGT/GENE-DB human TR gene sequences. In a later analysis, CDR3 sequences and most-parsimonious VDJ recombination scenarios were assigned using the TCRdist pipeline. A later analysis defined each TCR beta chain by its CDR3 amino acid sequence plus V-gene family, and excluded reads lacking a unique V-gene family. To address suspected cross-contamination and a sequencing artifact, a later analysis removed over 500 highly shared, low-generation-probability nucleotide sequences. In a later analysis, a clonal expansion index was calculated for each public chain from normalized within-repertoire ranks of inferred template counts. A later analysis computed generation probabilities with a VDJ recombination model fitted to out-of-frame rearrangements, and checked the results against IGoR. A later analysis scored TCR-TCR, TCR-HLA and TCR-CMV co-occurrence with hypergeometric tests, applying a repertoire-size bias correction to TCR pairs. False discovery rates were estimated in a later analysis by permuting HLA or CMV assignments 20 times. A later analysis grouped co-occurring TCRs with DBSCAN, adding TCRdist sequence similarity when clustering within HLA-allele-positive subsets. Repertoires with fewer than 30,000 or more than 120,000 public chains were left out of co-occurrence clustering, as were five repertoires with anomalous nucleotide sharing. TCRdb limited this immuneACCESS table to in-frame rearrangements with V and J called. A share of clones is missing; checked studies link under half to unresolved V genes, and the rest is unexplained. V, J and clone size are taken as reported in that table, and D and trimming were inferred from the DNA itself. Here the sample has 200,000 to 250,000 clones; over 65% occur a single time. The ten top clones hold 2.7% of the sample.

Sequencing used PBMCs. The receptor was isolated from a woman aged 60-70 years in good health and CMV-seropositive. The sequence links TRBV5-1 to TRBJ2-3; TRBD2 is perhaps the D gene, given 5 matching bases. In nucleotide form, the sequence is TGCGCCAGCAGCTTGTTCCCCACTAGTCCTAGCACAGATACGCAGTATTTT. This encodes CASSLFPTSPSTDTQYF.